This T cell receptor (beta chain) was sequenced in a study of tumor-infiltrating lymphocytes in localized non-small cell lung cancer. Study information: Each patient gave resected tumor and non-adjacent uninvolved lung tissue. Study-wide points: T-cell fraction did not differ between immunotypes IM1 and IM2. Different pieces of the same tissue went to different assays, confounding technical variation with intratumor heterogeneity.

Germline values: CDR1 LNHDA, CDR2 SQIVND (reference sequence). Trimming removed 3 bases at V and 1 base at J, with 15 bases between. CDR3 size: 16 residues. On this clone: The antigen remains unidentified.

Here immunoSEQ multiplex PCR was the method, and the copy in TCRdb shows in-frame clones only, minus some. The table lists around 15,000 clones, under 85% of them singletons, with 8.5% to 9.5% in the top ten. V gene TRBV19 combines with J gene TRBJ1-1; TRBD1 is a possible D gene (5 bases). The receptor's source is a human donor with non-small cell lung cancer. Sequencing was carried out using lung tumor tissue. CDR3 sequence (DNA): TGTGCCAGTAGTATTCCCAGGGTACGATGGAACACTGAAGCTTTCTTT. The encoded protein is CASSIPRVRWNTEAFF.